This record covers a single TCR beta chain. The sample originates from a study of cytomegalovirus exposure and HLA in healthy donors. Both 60 Vbeta primers and 13 Jbeta primers went into the PCR. Only in-frame clones appear in the TCRdb table, and some are missing; sequencing was by immunoSEQ multiplex PCR. The sample lists tens of thousands of clones, under 90% occurring once. This receptor was identified in a man aged 50 to 59 in good health and CMV-seronegative. Material for sequencing was PBMCs.

As DNA, the CDR3 is TGTGCCAGCAGCTTTGGGACAGGGGGATCCAATGAGCAGTTCTTC. It encodes CASSFGTGGSNEQFF. The rearrangement uses TRBV13 and TRBJ2-1; 11 bases match TRBD1. V shed 3 bases, J shed 6 bases, and the junction held 4 bases outside the gene matches. Germline CDR1 PRHDT, CDR2 FYEKMQ (reference sequence). The CDR3 has 15 residues. Full variable domain (outside the CDR3, taken from reference TRBV13 and TRBJ2-1): AAGVIQSPRHLIKEKRETATLKCYPIPRHDTVYWYQQGPGQDPQFLISFYEKMQSDKGSIPDRFSAQQFSDYHSELNMSSLELGDSALYFCASSFGTGGSNEQFFGPGTRLTVL.